The sequence of this TCR beta chain was determined in a study of spatial heterogeneity in lung cancer. Study as a whole: The library had UMIs, and each TCR and UMI pair averaged more than ten raw reads.

There are 13 residues in the CDR3. The V end was cut by 8 bases, the J end by 3 bases, with 13 bases between. Germline lookup yields CDR1 MNHEY and CDR2 SMNVEV (reference sequence). Stated time point: sample taken at primary tumor resection. No cells were sorted before sequencing. The whole RNA sequenced was extracted from tumor, nontumor lung or frozen PBMC. MiXCR was run by TCRdb on the 5' RACE reads, yielding one entry per CDR3 protein. The sample comprises a few thousand distinct CDR3 sequences, 13% of which are singletons, and 22% rests with the top ten. This chain connects TRBV27 to TRBJ1-1; D remains ambiguous. Sequenced here: normal lung tissue next to the tumor, sampled at surgery. The TCR was taken from a female donor with early-stage non-small cell lung cancer. This CDR3 reads CASQLEGHTEAFF. Written as DNA, the CDR3 is TGTGCCAGCCAGCTGGAAGGGCACACTGAAGCTTTCTTT.